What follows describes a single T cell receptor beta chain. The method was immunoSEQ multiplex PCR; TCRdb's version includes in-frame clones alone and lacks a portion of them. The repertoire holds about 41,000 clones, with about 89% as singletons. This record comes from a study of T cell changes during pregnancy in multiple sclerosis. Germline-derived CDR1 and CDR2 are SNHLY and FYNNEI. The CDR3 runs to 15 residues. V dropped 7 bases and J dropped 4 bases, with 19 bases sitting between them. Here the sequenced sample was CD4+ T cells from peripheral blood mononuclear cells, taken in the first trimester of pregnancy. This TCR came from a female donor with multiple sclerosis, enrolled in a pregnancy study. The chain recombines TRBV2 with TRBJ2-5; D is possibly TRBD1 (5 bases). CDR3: CASTVLQGARETQYF. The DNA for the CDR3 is TGTGCCAGCACAGTTCTTCAGGGTGCCCGAGAGACCCAGTACTTC.